The 20 T cell receptor beta chains in this list originate from one sample, sequenced in a study of T cell changes during pregnancy in multiple sclerosis. Here immunoSEQ multiplex PCR was the method, and the copy in TCRdb shows in-frame clones only, minus some. The sample lists some 26,000 clones; around 86% were seen once. The material sequenced was CD4+ T cells from peripheral blood mononuclear cells, taken in the first trimester of pregnancy. These receptors originate from a female donor in good health, enrolled as a control in a pregnancy study.

This clone has just one count. The junction and the germline gene differ at one end; a read error may be behind it. This chain links TRBV7-3 with TRBJ2-7; 9 positions agree with TRBD1. This CDR3 has 15 residues. Germline loops: CDR1 SGHTA, CDR2 FQGTGA. CDR3 residues: CASSLTGTGRSEQYF. DNA of the CDR3: TGTGCCAGCAGCCTAACCGGGACAGGGCGTTCCGAGCAGTACTTC.

J is TRBJ2-5 and V is TRBV5-1; 8 bases map to TRBD2. The CDR3 runs 15 residues. After removal of 1 base from V and 0 bases from J, the junction contained 2 bases not matched to a gene. CDR1 SGHRS and CDR2 YFSETQ come from the germline V gene. The DNA for the CDR3 is TGCGCCAGCAGCTTGAGTAGCGGGAACCAAGAGACCCAGTACTTC. Its translation is CASSLSSGNQETQYF.

This clone is a singleton in its sample. CDR3 protein: CASSQDRGQSTYGYTF. For the CDR3, the DNA is TGTGCCAGCAGCCAAGATCGGGGACAGTCGACCTATGGCTACACCTTC. The J gene is TRBJ1-2, the V gene TRBV4-2; TRBD1 agrees at 7 bases. The CDR3 length is 16 residues. The J segment lost 4 bases and the V segment lost 0 bases, leaving 8 bases of the junction unmatched. From germline, CDR1 is LGHNA and CDR2 YNFKEQ.

This chain connects TRBV5-6 to TRBJ1-2; TRBD1 matches 8 bases. The germline V gene encodes CDR1 SGHDT and CDR2 YYEEEE. The trim removed 4 bases at V and 8 bases at J, leaving 19 bases unmatched. The CDR3 is 17 residues long. DNA of the CDR3: TGTGCCAGCAGCGCAGACGTGGCCCCAGGGGGCTTTGGCGGCTACACCTTC. Translation: CASSADVAPGGFGGYTF. Variable domain in full (rest from reference TRBV5-6 and TRBJ1-2): DAGVTQSPTHLIKTRGQQVTLRCSPKSGHDTVSWYQQALGQGPQFIFQYYEEEERQRGNFPDRFSGHQFPNYSSELNVNALLLGDSALYLCASSADVAPGGFGGYTFGSGTRLTVV.

The chain joins TRBV7-8 to TRBJ2-3, with 12 nucleotides matching TRBD2. The CDR3 sequence is 18 residues long. V lost 2 bases to trimming and J lost 2 bases; unmatched junction nucleotides: 8. Germline V gives CDR1 SGHVS, CDR2 FQNEAQ. CDR3 nucleotide sequence: TGTGCCAGCAGCTTATCAGCTAGCGGGGGGGCCAACACAGATACGCAGTATTTT. As protein: CASSLSASGGANTDTQYF.

The V and J genes are TRBV19 and TRBJ1-5, with D possibly TRBD1 on 5 matching bases. V was pared by 3 bases and J by 7 bases, with 13 bases between. The germline gives CDR1 LNHDA, CDR2 SQIVND (reference sequence). The CDR3 covers 14 residues. The CDR3 coding sequence is TGTGCCAGTAGTATGTCCAGGGCTGGGCAGCCCCAGCATTTT. Amino acid sequence: CASSMSRAGQPQHF.

J is TRBJ1-5 and V is TRBV2; D is uncertain. Deletions cut 6 bases from V and 6 bases from J, with 15 bases between. From germline, CDR1 is SNHLY and CDR2 FYNNEI. The CDR3 covers 14 residues. In DNA, the CDR3 is TGTGCCAGCAGGAGGACCGGCCGGGGTCAGCCCCAGCATTTT. Its translation is CASRRTGRGQPQHF.

The chain joins TRBV28 to TRBJ1-2; D unresolved. The germline V gene has CDR1 MDHEN and CDR2 SYDVKM. This CDR3 is built from 15 residues. V gave up 2 bases and J gave up 4 bases, with 14 bases separating them. The CDR3 spells CASSLASAESYGYTF. CDR3 coding DNA: TGTGCCAGCAGTTTAGCTTCAGCGGAAAGCTATGGCTACACCTTC.

CDR3 sequence (DNA): TGTGCCAGCAGCCCCTTTACCGCGGGCGCAGATACGCAGTATTTT. It codes for CASSPFTAGADTQYF. The genes are TRBV11-1 and TRBJ2-3; D is possibly TRBD2 (5 bases). Trimming cost V 5 bases and J 4 bases, with 16 bases left between them. Germline assignment: CDR1 SGHAT and CDR2 FQDESV (reference sequence). The CDR3 totals 15 residues.

The chain carries TRBV11-2 and TRBJ2-2; TRBD2 aligns across 7 bases. This CDR3 comprises 14 residues. Germline V gene sequence: CDR1 SGHAT, CDR2 FQNNGV. V dropped 2 bases and J dropped 4; count of bases not matched to a gene: 1. The CDR3 reads CASSLRGVTGELFF. Written as DNA, the CDR3 is TGTGCCAGCAGCTTACGGGGGGTCACCGGGGAGCTGTTTTTT.

V gene TRBV5-5 combines with J gene TRBJ1-2, with a tentative D call TRBD1 (5 bases). The V end was cut by 4 bases, the J end by 1 base, with 14 bases between. This CDR3 is 15 amino acids long. Germline-derived CDR1 and CDR2 are SGHKS and YYEKEE (reference sequence). The chain's CDR3 is CASSLLSGVNYGYTF. The CDR3 nucleotides are TGTGCCAGCAGCCTCCTGTCGGGGGTTAACTATGGCTACACCTTC.

Worth noting for this clone: The junction does not match germline at one end; this may be a read error. V is TRBV7-7 and J is TRBJ2-5; 7 bases fit TRBD1. The CDR3 spans 14 residues. Germline V lookup: CDR1 SSHAT, CDR2 FNYEAQ (reference sequence). The CDR3 spells CASSEQGLQETQYF. The CDR3 nucleotides read TGTGCTAGCAGCGAACAGGGGCTCCAAGAGACCCAGTACTTC.

V gene TRBV7-9 combines with J gene TRBJ2-5; tentative D call: TRBD1 (6 bases). The CDR3 length is 15 residues. Germline CDR1 SEHNR, CDR2 FQNEAQ (reference sequence). Trimming stripped 5 bases from V and 5 bases from J, with 18 bases between. The CDR3 sequence is CASSGDMGAAETQYF. CDR3 in DNA: TGTGCCAGCAGCGGTGACATGGGGGCGGCTGAGACCCAGTACTTC.

The V and J genes are TRBV30 and TRBJ1-2; D ambiguous. V was trimmed by 1 base and J by 4 bases, leaving 22 bases between them. The CDR3 covers 17 residues. From germline, CDR1 is GTSNPN and CDR2 SVGIG (reference sequence). DNA for the CDR3: TGTGCCTGGAGTGCCTATCCCCCCCAATTCGTCCGCTATGGCTACACCTTC. Its protein product is CAWSAYPPQFVRYGYTF.

The sample holds one count of this clone. The chain employs TRBV5-1 and TRBJ1-2, with 9 bases matching TRBD1. Trimming at V came to 2 bases and at J to 7 bases, leaving 0 bases not matched to a gene. Germline V gene lookup returns CDR1 SGHRS and CDR2 YFSETQ. This CDR3 contains 12 residues. CDR3 sequence reads: CASSLQGAGYTF. CDR3 DNA sequence: TGCGCCAGCAGCTTACAGGGGGCTGGCTACACCTTC.

This chain joins TRBV11-3 and TRBJ2-5; 8 bases agree with TRBD1. Germline V CDR1 and CDR2: SGHNT, YENEEA. The J segment lost 5 bases and the V segment lost 0 bases, leaving 8 bases of the junction unmatched. CDR3 length equals 16 residues. CDR3 amino acids: CASSLDGDRGQETQYF. CDR3 DNA sequence: TGTGCCAGCAGCTTAGATGGCGACAGGGGTCAGGAGACCCAGTACTTC.

The V gene is TRBV10-3, the J gene TRBJ1-2, with no clear D. CDR1 is ENHRY and CDR2 is SYGVKD in the germline V gene. Trimming shortened V by 2 bases and J by 5 bases, and 36 bases separated the two germline ends. The CDR3 totals 22 residues. Written as DNA, the CDR3 is TGTGCCATCAGTGAGACACCAAGTATACGGACGGTGATGGAAACCGGAGGTTATGGCTACACCTTC. As protein: CAISETPSIRTVMETGGYGYTF.

The chain carries TRBV29-1 and TRBJ1-4, with D hard to call. The germline V and J ends were trimmed by 6 bases and 8 bases, with 10 bases remaining between them. CDR1 is SQVTM, CDR2 ANQGSEA, per germline. CDR3 length equals 11 residues. The CDR3 reads CSVAKNEKLFF. CDR3 sequence (DNA): TGCAGCGTCGCTAAGAACGAAAAACTGTTTTTT.

The V gene is TRBV11-3, the J gene TRBJ2-1; 8 bases line up with TRBD2. Per germline, CDR1 SGHNT and CDR2 YENEEA. The J segment lost 6 bases and the V segment lost 0 bases, leaving 7 bases of the junction unmatched. CDR3 length: 16 amino acids. The DNA for the CDR3 is TGTGCCAGCAGCTTAGATGGACGGGGGGGGTCCAATGAGCAGTTCTTC. It is translated as CASSLDGRGGSNEQFF.

The rearrangement uses TRBV11-2 and TRBJ1-3; the D is unclear. This CDR3 comprises 15 residues. Germline V CDR1 and CDR2: SGHAT, FQNNGV. Trimming left V 1 base short and J 2 bases short, with 9 bases between. The CDR3 DNA sequence: TGTGCCAGCAGCTTAGGGCCCGGGGCTGGAAACACCATATATTTT. Protein product: CASSLGPGAGNTIYF.